This is a list of T cell receptor beta chains from one sample in a study of read filtering for tumor transcriptome and immune sequencing. TCRdb recomputed calls from the reads with MiXCR, one row per CDR3 protein. The table records about 50,000 distinct CDR3 sequences, around 21% of them present only once. What was sequenced was a population of CD138-negative cells sorted from bone marrow. These receptors all stem from a donor at least 40 years old with multiple myeloma. Each CDR3 is given with its conserved first and last residue. A D gene is named only where the DNA matches it firmly. Expanded clones get a size class; other rows say once, few or many, or leave the size out.

v_call,j_call,clone_size,d_call,cdr3_aa,cdr3_nt
TRBV12-3/TRBV12-4,TRBJ2-2,many,.,CASSSRGGGGELFF,TGTGCCAGCAGTTCAAGAGGGGGAGGCGGGGAGCTGTTTTTT
TRBV28,TRBJ2-1,many,TRBD2,CASTASAAGGPHEQFF,TGTGCCAGCACCGCATCGGCCGCGGGAGGGCCGCATGAGCAGTTCTTC
TRBV12-3/TRBV12-4,TRBJ1-3,few,.,CASSFSPGASDGNTIYF,TGTGCCAGCAGTTTTTCGCCGGGAGCGTCGGATGGAAACACCATATATTTT
TRBV6-2/TRBV6-3,TRBJ2-6,many,.,CASSQKYSGANVLTF,TGTGCCAGCAGTCAAAAGTACTCTGGGGCCAACGTCCTGACTTTC
TRBV5-6,TRBJ2-3,many,.,CASSYWTTDTQYF,TGTGCCAGCAGCTACTGGACTACAGATACGCAGTATTTT
TRBV20-1,TRBJ2-7,many,.,CSAPSPKGYLNYEQYF,TGCAGTGCCCCTTCCCCCAAAGGATACCTTAATTACGAGCAGTACTTC
TRBV27,TRBJ1-2,few,TRBD1,CASSLNLQGTNYGYTF,TGTGCCAGCAGTTTAAACTTACAGGGGACTAACTATGGCTACACCTTC
TRBV20-1,TRBJ2-7,many,.,CSAREAAGGPGPGGYEQYF,TGCAGTGCTAGAGAGGCGGCAGGGGGGCCAGGGCCCGGAGGCTACGAGCAGTACTTC
TRBV12-3/TRBV12-4,TRBJ2-1,many,TRBD2,CASRPSGGLNEQFF,TGTGCCAGCAGACCTAGCGGGGGACTTAATGAGCAGTTCTTC
TRBV5-6,TRBJ1-1,many,.,CASSLAIRGGSTEAFF,TGTGCCAGCAGCTTGGCCATCAGGGGAGGGAGCACTGAAGCTTTCTTT
TRBV7-2,TRBJ2-2,.,TRBD1,CASSKSRTGTNTGELFF,TGTGCCAGCAGCAAGTCCCGGACAGGGACGAACACCGGGGAGCTGTTTTTT
TRBV20-1,TRBJ1-2,many,TRBD1,CSAKRTGAGYGYTF,TGCAGTGCTAAGAGGACAGGGGCAGGCTATGGCTACACCTTC
TRBV29-1,TRBJ1-2,many,TRBD1,CSVGQGRVGYGYTF,TGCAGCGTTGGACAGGGGAGGGTAGGCTATGGCTACACCTTC
TRBV29-1,TRBJ2-7,many,.,CSVEVRGEQYF,TGCAGCGTTGAAGTTCGAGGGGAGCAGTACTTC
TRBV4-1,TRBJ2-5,many,.,CASSQEGRGTRPGETQYF,TGCGCCAGCAGCCAAGAAGGACGAGGCACTCGGCCGGGGGAGACCCAGTACTTC
TRBV20-1,TRBJ2-1,large,TRBD2,CSARDPASGFNEQFF,TGCAGTGCTAGAGATCCGGCTAGCGGGTTCAATGAGCAGTTCTTC
TRBV29-1,TRBJ2-7,.,TRBD1,CSVEEPVDRGYEQYF,TGCAGCGTTGAAGAGCCGGTAGACAGGGGGTACGAGCAGTACTTC
TRBV28,TRBJ2-4,.,TRBD2,CASQTSGSPVSKNIQYF,TGTGCCAGCCAGACTAGCGGGAGCCCGGTCTCCAAAAACATTCAGTACTTC
TRBV6-5,TRBJ2-2,many,TRBD2,CASSQTSGRFTGELFF,TGTGCCAGCAGTCAGACTAGCGGGAGATTCACCGGGGAGCTGTTTTTT
TRBV6-5,TRBJ2-7,many,TRBD1,CASSWTGGTSYEQYF,TGTGCCAGCAGCTGGACAGGGGGCACTTCCTACGAGCAGTACTTC
TRBV4-1,TRBJ1-5,.,.,CASSQVGRSNQPQHF,TGCGCCAGCAGCCAAGTTGGCAGGAGCAATCAGCCCCAGCATTTT
TRBV12-3/TRBV12-4,TRBJ1-2,few,TRBD1,CASSLRRAGGVGYTF,TGTGCCAGCAGTTTAAGGCGGGCAGGGGGCGTTGGCTACACCTTC
TRBV6-6,TRBJ2-7,.,.,CASRLGVNSYEQYF,TGTGCCAGCAGATTGGGGGTAAACTCCTACGAGCAGTACTTC
TRBV28,TRBJ1-4,.,TRBD1,CASDLRGKLFF,TGTGCCAGCGATCTCAGGGGGAAACTGTTTTTT
TRBV2,TRBJ1-2,few,.,CASENDSNYGYTF,TGTGCCAGCGAAAACGACAGTAACTATGGCTACACCTTC
TRBV27,TRBJ2-1,.,.,CASGLWRDGNIYNEQFF,TGTGCCAGCGGACTTTGGCGGGACGGCAACATCTACAATGAGCAGTTCTTC
TRBV7-2,TRBJ2-5,many,.,CASSLTASPGTQYF,TGTGCCAGCAGCTTAACGGCATCGCCTGGGACCCAGTACTTC
TRBV7-6,TRBJ2-3,many,TRBD2,CASSPKRGSGSTPDTQYF,TGTGCCAGCAGCCCAAAGCGTGGTAGCGGGAGTACCCCAGATACGCAGTATTTT
TRBV6-1,TRBJ1-1,many,.,CASSERGLTEAFF,TGTGCCAGCAGTGAAAGGGGTCTCACTGAAGCTTTCTTT
TRBV6-2/TRBV6-3,TRBJ2-2,many,.,CASSVGVNTGELFF,TGTGCCAGCAGTGTAGGGGTGAACACCGGGGAGCTGTTTTTT
TRBV2,TRBJ1-2,.,TRBD1,CASTGTALYGYTF,TGTGCCAGCACCGGGACAGCCCTCTATGGCTACACCTTC
TRBV7-9,TRBJ2-5,many,.,CASSLFETQYF,TGTGCCAGCAGCTTATTTGAGACCCAGTACTTC
TRBV10-3,TRBJ2-7,many,TRBD1,CAISESARTGGIYEQYF,TGTGCCATCAGTGAGTCCGCCAGGACAGGGGGAATCTACGAGCAGTACTTC
TRBV28,TRBJ1-6,many,.,CASRTWTVSYNSPLHF,TGTGCCAGCAGAACGTGGACCGTCTCCTATAATTCACCCCTCCACTTT
TRBV11-2,TRBJ2-2,many,TRBD2,CASSLSPGLVGTGELFF,TGTGCCAGCAGCTTATCACCAGGACTAGTAGGAACCGGGGAGCTGTTTTTT
TRBV28,TRBJ2-7,many,.,CASSHTGRQDCEQYF,TGTGCCAGCAGTCATACGGGGAGACAGGATTGCGAGCAGTACTTC
TRBV21-1,TRBJ2-7,many,.,CASSKRAYEQYF,TGTGCCAGCAGCAAACGCGCCTACGAGCAGTACTTC
TRBV27,TRBJ2-7,many,TRBD1,CASSLSGTGSPEQYF,TGTGCCAGCAGTTTATCCGGGACAGGGTCCCCCGAGCAGTACTTC
TRBV5-6,TRBJ2-1,many,TRBD2,CASSRPGLEYNEQFF,TGTGCCAGCAGCCGACCGGGACTAGAATACAATGAGCAGTTCTTC
TRBV4-1,TRBJ2-7,many,.,CASSQAGGGGEQYF,TGCGCCAGCAGCCAAGCTGGGGGAGGAGGGGAGCAGTACTTC
TRBV28,TRBJ2-1,many,.,CASSWSGTEQFF,TGTGCCAGCAGTTGGTCCGGGACTGAGCAGTTCTTC
TRBV29-1,TRBJ2-7,many,TRBD1,CSVDRGQGTHEQYF,TGCAGCGTTGACCGTGGACAGGGGACCCACGAGCAGTACTTC
TRBV6-2/TRBV6-3,TRBJ2-3,many,TRBD2,CASRRGLAGDTQYF,TGTGCCAGCAGACGAGGGCTAGCGGGAGATACGCAGTATTTT
TRBV6-2/TRBV6-3,TRBJ2-1,many,.,CASSRGFGSGPYNEQFF,TGTGCCAGCAGTCGAGGGTTCGGTAGCGGACCTTACAATGAGCAGTTCTTC
TRBV20-1,TRBJ2-7,many,TRBD1,CSARVPGQDYEQYF,TGCAGTGCTAGGGTTCCGGGACAGGATTACGAGCAGTACTTC
TRBV29-1,TRBJ2-3,.,.,CSVDGLWWLETDTQYF,TGCAGCGTTGACGGTCTCTGGTGGTTAGAAACAGATACGCAGTATTTT